The clone carrying this T cell receptor (beta chain) has a handful of counts. Its antigen is not known. The sample is drawn from a study of blood T cells in healthy people across ages. The study, taken as a whole, reports: There were more naive CD4+ cells and higher diversity in long-lived donors than in aged donors. Older age went with lower TCR beta diversity per million T cells, in a roughly linear way.

At least 7 million PBMCs were isolated per sample. The CDR3 sequence is 15 residues long. With 5 bases removed from V and 2 bases from J, the gap between germline ends came to 16 bases. Germline V gives CDR1 DFQATT, CDR2 SNEGSKA (reference sequence). Alongside a J-beta primer mix, a sample-barcoded 5' primer served in a second PCR lasting about 7 to 11 cycles. Each of the cDNA molecules was tagged by a template-switch adaptor with 12 random nucleotides. One entry per CDR3 protein results from TCRdb running MiXCR on the 5' RACE reads. The data hold just over 1 million distinct CDR3 sequences, with under 55% observed a single time.

The sequencing input was blood. This receptor was taken from a woman aged 60 to 75 in good health. This chain uses TRBV20-1 with TRBJ2-1, with D tentatively TRBD2 (5 bases). CDR3 in amino acids: CSAPLAGRTYNEQFF. Written as DNA, the CDR3 is TGCAGTGCTCCTCTGGCGGGCCGCACCTACAATGAGCAGTTCTTC.